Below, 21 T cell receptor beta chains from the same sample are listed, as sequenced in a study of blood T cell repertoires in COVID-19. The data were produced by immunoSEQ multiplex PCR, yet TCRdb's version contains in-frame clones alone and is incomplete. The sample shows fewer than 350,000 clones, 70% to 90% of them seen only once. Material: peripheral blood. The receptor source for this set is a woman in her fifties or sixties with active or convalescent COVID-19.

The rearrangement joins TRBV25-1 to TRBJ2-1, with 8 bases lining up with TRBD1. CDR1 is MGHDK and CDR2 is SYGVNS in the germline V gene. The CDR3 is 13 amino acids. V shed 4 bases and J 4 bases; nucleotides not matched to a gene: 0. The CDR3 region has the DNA TGTGCCAGCAGTGGGACAGGGTACAATGAGCAGTTCTTC. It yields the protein CASSGTGYNEQFF.

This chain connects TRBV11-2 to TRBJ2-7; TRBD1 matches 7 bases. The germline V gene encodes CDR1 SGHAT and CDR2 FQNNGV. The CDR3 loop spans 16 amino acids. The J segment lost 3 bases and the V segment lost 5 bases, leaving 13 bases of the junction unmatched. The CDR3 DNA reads TGTGCCAGCAGCCTGGACAGGAACACCCCTATCTACGAGCAGTACTTC. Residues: CASSLDRNTPIYEQYF.

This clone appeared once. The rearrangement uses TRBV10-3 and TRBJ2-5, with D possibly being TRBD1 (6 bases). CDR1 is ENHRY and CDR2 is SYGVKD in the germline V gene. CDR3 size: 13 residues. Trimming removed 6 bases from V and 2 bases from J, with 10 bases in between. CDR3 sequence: CAIRDSGQETQYF. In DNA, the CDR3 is TGTGCCATCAGGGACAGCGGACAAGAGACCCAGTACTTC.

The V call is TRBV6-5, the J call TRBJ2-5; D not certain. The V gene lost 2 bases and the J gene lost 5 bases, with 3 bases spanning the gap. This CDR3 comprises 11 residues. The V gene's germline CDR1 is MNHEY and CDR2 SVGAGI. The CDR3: CASSYLETQYF. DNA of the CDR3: TGTGCCAGCAGTTACCTCGAGACCCAGTACTTC.

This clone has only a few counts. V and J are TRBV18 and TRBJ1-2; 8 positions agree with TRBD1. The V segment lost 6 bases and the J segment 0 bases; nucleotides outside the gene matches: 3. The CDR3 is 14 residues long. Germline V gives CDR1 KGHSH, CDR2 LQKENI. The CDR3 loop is CASSTQGANYGYTF. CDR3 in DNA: TGTGCCAGCTCGACACAGGGGGCTAACTATGGCTACACCTTC.

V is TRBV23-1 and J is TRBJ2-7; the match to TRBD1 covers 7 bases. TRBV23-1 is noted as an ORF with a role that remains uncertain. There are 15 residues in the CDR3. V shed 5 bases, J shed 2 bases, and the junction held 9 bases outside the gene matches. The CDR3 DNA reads TGCGCCAGCAGTGGCCCGACAGGGCACCCCTACGAGCAGTACTTC. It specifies CASSGPTGHPYEQYF.

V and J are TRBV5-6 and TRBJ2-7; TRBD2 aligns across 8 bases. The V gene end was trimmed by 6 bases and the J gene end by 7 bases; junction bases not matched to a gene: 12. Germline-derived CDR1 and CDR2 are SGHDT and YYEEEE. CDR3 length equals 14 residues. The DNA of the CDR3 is TGTGCCAGCACCAAACCGGGACTAGGACGTGAGCAGTACTTC. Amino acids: CASTKPGLGREQYF.

The CDR3: CASSQGGLAGWDTQYF. CDR3 DNA sequence: TGTGCCAGCAGCCAAGGAGGACTAGCGGGGTGGGATACGCAGTATTTT. The chain links TRBV3-1 (or the pseudogene TRBV3-2) to TRBJ2-3, with 12 bases lining up with TRBD2. J was trimmed by 6 bases and V by 1 base; bases with no gene match: 5. Germline values: CDR1 LGHDT, CDR2 YNNKEL (reference sequence). This CDR3 contains 16 residues.

The CDR3 bases are TGTGCCATCAGGCCGACAGGGGATTTGAACATTCAGTACTTC. Its protein product is CAIRPTGDLNIQYF. The chain recombines TRBV10-3 with TRBJ2-4; 8 positions match TRBD1. The CDR3 extends over 14 amino acids. V was clipped by 6 bases and J by 7 bases; unmatched bases: 8. Germline assignment: CDR1 ENHRY and CDR2 SYGVKD.

Here the CDR3 reads CASSQAPSGPTDTQYF. CDR3 coding DNA: TGTGCCAGCAGCCAAGCCCCCTCGGGTCCCACAGATACGCAGTATTTT. The chain has TRBV4-2 and TRBJ2-3; D is unresolved. The V end lost 1 base, the J end lost 2 bases, and 13 bases lay between the germline ends. The length of the CDR3 is 16 residues. The germline CDR1 and CDR2 sequences are LGHNA and YNFKEQ.

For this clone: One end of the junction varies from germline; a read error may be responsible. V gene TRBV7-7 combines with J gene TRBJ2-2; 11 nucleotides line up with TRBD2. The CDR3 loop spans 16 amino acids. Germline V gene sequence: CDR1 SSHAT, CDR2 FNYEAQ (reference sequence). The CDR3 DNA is TGTGCTAGCAGCCCCTCTAGCGGGAGGATAACCGGGGAGCTGTTTTTT. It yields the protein CASSPSSGRITGELFF.

CDR3 sequence: CASSEAPSAVTGELFF. In DNA, the CDR3 is TGTGCCAGCAGTGAAGCCCCCAGCGCCGTCACCGGGGAGCTGTTTTTT. This chain connects TRBV2 to TRBJ2-2; D uncertain. CDR1 is SNHLY, CDR2 FYNNEI, per germline. Trimming took off 0 bases at V and 4 bases at J, with 12 bases between the two ends. The CDR3 is made up of 16 amino acids. The full variable domain, with the rest looked up from reference TRBV2 and TRBJ2-2, is EPEVTQTPSHQVTQMGQEVILRCVPISNHLYFYWYRQILGQKVEFLVSFYNNEISEKSEIFDDQFSVERPDGSNFTLKIRSTKLEDSAMYFCASSEAPSAVTGELFFGEGSRLTVL.

CDR3 DNA: TGTGCCAGCAGTTACCCCCGGGGGAAAGGGGACCAGCCCCAGCATTTT. Translating it yields CASSYPRGKGDQPQHF. The chain couples TRBV6-2 or TRBV6-3 to TRBJ1-5; possibly TRBD1 for D (5 bases). Per the germline V gene, CDR1 is MNHEY and CDR2 is SVGEGT. CDR3 size: 16 residues. V gave up 2 bases and J gave up 7 bases, with 18 bases separating them.

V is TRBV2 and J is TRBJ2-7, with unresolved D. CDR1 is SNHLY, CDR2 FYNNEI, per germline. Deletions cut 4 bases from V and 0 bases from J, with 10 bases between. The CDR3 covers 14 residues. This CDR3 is CASSVTTGSYEQYF. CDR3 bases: TGTGCCAGCAGTGTAACAACGGGCTCCTACGAGCAGTACTTC.

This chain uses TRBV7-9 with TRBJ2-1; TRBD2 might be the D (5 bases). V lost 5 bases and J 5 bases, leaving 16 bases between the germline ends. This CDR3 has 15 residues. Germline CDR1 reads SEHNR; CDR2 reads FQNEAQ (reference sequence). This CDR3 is CASSLRSKADNEQFF. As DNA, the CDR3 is TGTGCCAGCAGCCTCCGAAGTAAAGCGGACAATGAGCAGTTCTTC.

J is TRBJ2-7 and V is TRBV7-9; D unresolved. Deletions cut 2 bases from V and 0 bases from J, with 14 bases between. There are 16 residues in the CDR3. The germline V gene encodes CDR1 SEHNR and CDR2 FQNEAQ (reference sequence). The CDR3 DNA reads TGTGCCAGCAGCTTACGTGCCAGCCCTAGCTCCTACGAGCAGTACTTC. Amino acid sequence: CASSLRASPSSYEQYF.

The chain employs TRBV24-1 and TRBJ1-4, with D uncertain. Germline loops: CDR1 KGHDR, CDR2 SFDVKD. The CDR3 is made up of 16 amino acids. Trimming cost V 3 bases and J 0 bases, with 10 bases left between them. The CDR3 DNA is TGTGCCACCAGTGATCCAGTAGAGGCAACTAATGAAAAACTGTTTTTT. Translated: CATSDPVEATNEKLFF.

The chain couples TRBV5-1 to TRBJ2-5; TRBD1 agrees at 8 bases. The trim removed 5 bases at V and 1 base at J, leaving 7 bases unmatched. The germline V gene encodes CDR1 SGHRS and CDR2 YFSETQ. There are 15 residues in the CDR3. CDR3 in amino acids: CASSWTGTPQETQYF. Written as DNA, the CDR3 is TGCGCCAGCAGTTGGACAGGGACTCCCCAAGAGACCCAGTACTTC.

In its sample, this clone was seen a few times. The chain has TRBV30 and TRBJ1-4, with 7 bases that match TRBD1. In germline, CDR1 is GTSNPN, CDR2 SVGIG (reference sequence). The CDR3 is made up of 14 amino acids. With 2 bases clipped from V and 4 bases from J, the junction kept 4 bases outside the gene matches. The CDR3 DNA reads TGTGCCTGGAGTCCGGACAGGCTTAATGAAAAACTGTTTTTT. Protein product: CAWSPDRLNEKLFF. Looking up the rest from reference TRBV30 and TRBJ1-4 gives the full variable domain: SQTIHQWPATLVQPVGSPLSLECTVEGTSNPNLYWYRQAAGRGLQLLFYSVGIGQISSEVPQNLSASRPQDRQFILSSKKLLLSDSGFYLCAWSPDRLNEKLFFGSGTQLSVL.

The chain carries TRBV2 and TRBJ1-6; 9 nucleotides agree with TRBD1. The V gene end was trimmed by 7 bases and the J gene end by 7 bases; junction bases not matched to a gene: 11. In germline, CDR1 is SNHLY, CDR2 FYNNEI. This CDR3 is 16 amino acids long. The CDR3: CASKEGQGYDNSPLHF. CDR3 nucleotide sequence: TGTGCCAGCAAGGAGGGACAGGGTTATGACAATTCACCCCTCCACTTT.

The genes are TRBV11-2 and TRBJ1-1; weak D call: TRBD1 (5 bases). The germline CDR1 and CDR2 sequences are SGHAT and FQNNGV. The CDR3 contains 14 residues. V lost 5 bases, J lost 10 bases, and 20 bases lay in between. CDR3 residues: CASSPWPGGGVAFF. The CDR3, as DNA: TGTGCCAGCAGCCCCTGGCCGGGCGGGGGAGTAGCTTTCTTT.